The 19 T cell receptor beta chains below come from one sample, sequenced in a study of long-term antiretroviral therapy in people with HIV. At survey level, the immunoSEQ assay was run in its v3.0 version. Method: immunoSEQ multiplex PCR; TCRdb's copy keeps in-frame clones and lacks some. The sample has approximately 10,000 clones, around four fifths seen once; the top ten hold around 20%. Material: unsorted PBMCs, obtained at the start of antiretroviral therapy, before treatment. These TCRs come from a young man with HIV.

J is TRBJ1-3 and V is TRBV5-1; tentatively, D is TRBD1 (5 bases). CDR3 length: 17 amino acids. The germline V and J ends were trimmed by 6 bases and 2 bases, with 21 bases remaining between them. Germline V gene lookup returns CDR1 SGHRS and CDR2 YFSETQ. DNA of the CDR3: TGCGCCAGCACGAAAGAACTGGGACCCCCAACTGGAAACACCATATATTTT. It translates to CASTKELGPPTGNTIYF.

This clone came up a few times. In DNA, the CDR3 is TGCGCCAGCAGCTTGGCCTGGGGGAATCATGAGCAGTTCTTC. Translation: CASSLAWGNHEQFF. The chain couples TRBV5-1 to TRBJ2-1; the D call may be TRBD1 or TRBD2 (5 bases each). Trimming pared 0 bases from V and 8 bases from J, leaving 12 bases between. Germline V gene sequence: CDR1 SGHRS, CDR2 YFSETQ. The CDR3 runs to 14 residues. Full variable domain (outside the CDR3, taken from reference TRBV5-1 and TRBJ2-1): KAGVTQTPRYLIKTRGQQVTLSCSPISGHRSVSWYQQTPGQGLQFLFEYFSETQRNKGNFPGRFSGRQFSNSRSEMNVSTLELGDSALYLCASSLAWGNHEQFFGPGTRLTVL.

The genes are TRBV30 and TRBJ2-7; TRBD2 might be the D (6 bases). The CDR3 is made up of 14 amino acids. Germline V CDR1 and CDR2: GTSNPN, SVGIG (reference sequence). Trimming took off 3 bases at V and 0 bases at J, with 12 bases between the two ends. The CDR3 loop is CAWRPLGLSYEQYF. CDR3 nucleotide sequence: TGTGCCTGGAGGCCGTTGGGACTCTCCTACGAGCAGTACTTC.

The chain carries TRBV19 and TRBJ1-5; D is ambiguous. With 5 bases removed from V and 2 bases from J, the gap between germline ends came to 13 bases. CDR1 LNHDA and CDR2 SQIVND come from the germline V gene (reference sequence). The CDR3 extends over 15 amino acids. CDR3 in DNA: TGTGCCAGTAGTGCCCGTACCCTTGGCAATCAGCCCCAGCATTTT. This codes for CASSARTLGNQPQHF.

This clone was seen more than once but under ten times. The rearrangement uses TRBV14 and TRBJ1-1; D is possibly TRBD1 (5 bases). CDR1 SGHDN and CDR2 FVKESK come from the germline V gene. This CDR3 has 16 residues. Trimming took off 2 bases at V and 2 bases at J, with 15 bases between the two ends. The CDR3 DNA reads TGTGCCAGCAGCCAACCCCCTTCAGGGTTCAACACTGAAGCTTTCTTT. It specifies CASSQPPSGFNTEAFF.

This clone came up a few times. The chain couples TRBV28 to TRBJ1-2, with D maybe TRBD1 (5 bases). The V gene lost 5 bases and the J gene lost 4 bases, with 8 bases spanning the gap. This CDR3 comprises 12 residues. The germline V gene has CDR1 MDHEN and CDR2 SYDVKM. This CDR3 reads CASSPDSYGYTF. The CDR3 bases are TGTGCCAGCAGTCCCGACAGCTATGGCTACACCTTC.

The CDR3 protein is CASSLRQGREETQYF. DNA for the CDR3: TGTGCCAGCAGCTTGAGACAGGGCAGGGAGGAGACCCAGTACTTC. The J gene is TRBJ2-5, the V gene TRBV7-9, with 7 bases aligning to TRBD1. This CDR3 region has 15 residues. J was trimmed by 5 bases and V by 3 bases; bases with no gene match: 9. Germline CDR1 and CDR2: SEHNR and FQNEAQ (reference sequence).

The chain links TRBV19 to TRBJ2-7, with a tentative D call TRBD2 (6 bases). The CDR3 is made up of 14 amino acids. Germline V gene sequence: CDR1 LNHDA, CDR2 SQIVND (reference sequence). The V end lost 6 bases, the J end lost 3 bases, and 15 bases lay between the germline ends. The CDR3 bases are TGTGCCAGTAGGTCGGGGCTGGGGGGCTACGAGCAGTACTTC. Translating gives CASRSGLGGYEQYF.

The V and J genes are TRBV7-9 and TRBJ2-1; 8 bases are a match to TRBD1. CDR1 is SEHNR, CDR2 FQNEAQ, per germline (reference sequence). The CDR3 consists of 18 residues. The trim removed 5 bases at V and 0 bases at J, leaving 12 bases unmatched. DNA for the CDR3: TGTGCCAGCAGCGTCCCCCGGGACAGGCCCTCCTCCTACAATGAGCAGTTCTTC. Its protein product is CASSVPRDRPSSYNEQFF.

This sequence joins TRBV19 and TRBJ2-1; D possibly corresponds to TRBD2 (5 bases). There are 15 residues in the CDR3. V lost 7 bases, J lost 1 base, and 14 bases lay in between. Germline CDR1 reads LNHDA; CDR2 reads SQIVND (reference sequence). The CDR3 protein is CASMVSGLSYNEQFF. CDR3 DNA sequence: TGTGCCAGTATGGTAAGCGGCCTATCCTACAATGAGCAGTTCTTC.

The V gene is TRBV27, the J gene TRBJ2-7; no clear D gene. CDR1 and CDR2 (germline): MNHEY, SMNVEV (reference sequence). The CDR3 runs 11 residues. Trimming removed 4 bases from V and 3 bases from J, with 4 bases in between. The CDR3 region is CASSSYYEQYF. Written as DNA, the CDR3 is TGTGCCAGCAGTTCGTACTACGAGCAGTACTTC.

DNA for the CDR3: TGTGCCAGCACCCCGGGCCTCGGATTACTTACCTACGAGCAGTACTTC. Its protein is CASTPGLGLLTYEQYF. V gene TRBV5-6 combines with J gene TRBJ2-7; D uncertain. The CDR3 extends over 16 amino acids. Germline assignment: CDR1 SGHDT and CDR2 YYEEEE. Trimming shortened V by 6 bases and J by 2 bases, and 21 bases separated the two germline ends.

J is TRBJ1-4 and V is TRBV2, with D possibly being TRBD1 (6 bases). V lost 4 bases to trimming and J lost 0 bases, with 12 bases between them. The germline CDR1 and CDR2 sequences are SNHLY and FYNNEI. The CDR3 is made up of 16 amino acids. CDR3 in DNA: TGTGCCAGCAGTGCCCGGGGGCTTGCAACTAATGAAAAACTGTTTTTT. This gives the protein CASSARGLATNEKLFF.

The chain carries TRBV13 and TRBJ2-7; D may match TRBD1 or TRBD2 (5 bases each). The CDR3 sequence is 17 residues long. The V and J ends lost 3 bases and 0 bases respectively, with 18 bases between them. Germline CDR1 PRHDT, CDR2 FYEKMQ (reference sequence). The CDR3 DNA reads TGTGCCAGCAGCTTTCCCACGGGGACCGAACTCTCCTACGAGCAGTACTTC. This codes for CASSFPTGTELSYEQYF.

The genes are TRBV6-5 and TRBJ2-1; a possible D gene is TRBD2 (6 bases). There are 12 residues in the CDR3. Germline assignment: CDR1 MNHEY and CDR2 SVGAGI. The V end was cut by 10 bases, the J end by 4 bases, with 11 bases between. CDR3 coding DNA: TGTGCCATCCAAGGGAGGTACAATGAGCAGTTCTTC. This sequence encodes CAIQGRYNEQFF.

Relative to its sample, this clone is medium-sized (0.01 to 0.1%). The V and J genes are TRBV10-3 and TRBJ2-5, with D possibly being TRBD1 (6 bases). V was cut by 4 bases and J by 4 bases, with 16 bases left in between. Germline V gene lookup returns CDR1 ENHRY and CDR2 SYGVKD. This CDR3 region has 15 residues. For the CDR3, the DNA is TGTGCCATCAGTGGGGCCGCAGGGGTAGGAGAGACCCAGTACTTC. This codes for CAISGAAGVGETQYF.

The gene calls are TRBV19 and TRBJ2-7; tentative D call: TRBD2 (7 bases). The CDR3 length is 16 residues. The germline V and J ends were trimmed by 1 base and 3 bases, with 16 bases remaining between them. Germline V CDR1 and CDR2: LNHDA, SQIVND (reference sequence). The CDR3 reads CASSIVGGAANYEQYF. The CDR3 DNA reads as TGTGCCAGTAGTATAGTTGGGGGGGCAGCCAACTACGAGCAGTACTTC.

V gene TRBV2 combines with J gene TRBJ2-5; tentative D call: TRBD2 (6 bases). Germline V gene sequence: CDR1 SNHLY, CDR2 FYNNEI. The V gene lost 8 bases and the J gene lost 5 bases, with 15 bases spanning the gap. The CDR3 is 13 amino acids. The CDR3 DNA reads TGTGCCAGCGAGAGTGGGGGGTTGGAGACCCAGTACTTC. Its protein product is CASESGGLETQYF.

The chain combines TRBV5-4 with TRBJ2-7, with 8 bases lining up with TRBD2. Germline loops: CDR1 SGHNT, CDR2 YYREEE (reference sequence). Trimming at V came to 4 bases and at J to 7 bases, leaving 19 bases not matched to a gene. The CDR3 length is 17 residues. The CDR3 loop reads CASSRFFRAGVAGEQYF. The DNA of the CDR3 is TGTGCCAGCAGCCGGTTTTTTCGAGCGGGAGTTGCGGGAGAGCAGTACTTC.